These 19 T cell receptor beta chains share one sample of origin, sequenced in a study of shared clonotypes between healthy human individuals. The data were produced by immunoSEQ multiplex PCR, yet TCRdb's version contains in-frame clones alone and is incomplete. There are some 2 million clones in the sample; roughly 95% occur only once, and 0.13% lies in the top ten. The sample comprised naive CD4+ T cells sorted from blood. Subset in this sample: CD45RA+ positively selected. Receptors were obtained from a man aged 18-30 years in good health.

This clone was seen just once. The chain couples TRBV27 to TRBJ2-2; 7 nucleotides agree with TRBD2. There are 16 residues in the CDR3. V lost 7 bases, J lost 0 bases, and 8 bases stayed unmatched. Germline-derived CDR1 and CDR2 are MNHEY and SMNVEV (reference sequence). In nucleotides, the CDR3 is TGTGCCAGCACCCCCCGCGGGGGTACGAACACCGGGGAGCTGTTTTTT. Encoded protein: CASTPRGGTNTGELFF.

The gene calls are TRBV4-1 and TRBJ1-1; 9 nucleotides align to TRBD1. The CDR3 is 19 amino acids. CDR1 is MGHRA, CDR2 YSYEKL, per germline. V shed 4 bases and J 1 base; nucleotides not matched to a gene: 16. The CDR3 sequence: CASSPLPGQGTRKNTEAFF. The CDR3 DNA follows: TGCGCCAGCAGCCCTCTACCGGGACAGGGTACGAGGAAGAACACTGAAGCTTTCTTT.

DNA for the CDR3: TGTGCCAGCAGTACCATCGACAGGGGAACTGAAGCTTTCTTT. This encodes CASSTIDRGTEAFF. The rearrangement joins TRBV6-5 to TRBJ1-1; 8 nucleotides line up with TRBD1. Germline-derived CDR1 and CDR2 are MNHEY and SVGAGI. CDR3 size: 14 residues. Trimming cost V 5 bases and J 5 bases; bases outside gene matches: 7.

The CDR3 loop is CASSPGLGLVETQYF. Written as DNA, the CDR3 is TGTGCCAGCAGCCCCGGCCTTGGCCTCGTGGAGACCCAGTACTTC. The chain combines TRBV11-3 with TRBJ2-5; D call uncertain. This CDR3 is built from 15 residues. Germline V gives CDR1 SGHNT, CDR2 YENEEA. V dropped 5 bases and J dropped 5 bases, with 18 bases sitting between them.

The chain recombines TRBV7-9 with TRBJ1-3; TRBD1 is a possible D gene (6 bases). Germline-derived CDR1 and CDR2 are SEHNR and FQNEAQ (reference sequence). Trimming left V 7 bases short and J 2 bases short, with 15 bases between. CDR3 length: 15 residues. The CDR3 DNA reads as TGTGCCAGCAACGGAAAACAGGGACCTGGAAACACCATATATTTT. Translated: CASNGKQGPGNTIYF. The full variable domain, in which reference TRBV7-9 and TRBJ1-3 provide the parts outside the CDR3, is DTGVSQNPRHKITKRGQNVTFRCDPISEHNRLYWYRQTLGQGPEFLTYFQNEAQLEKSRLLSDRFSAERPKGSFSTLEIQRTEQGDSAMYLCASNGKQGPGNTIYFGEGSWLTVV.

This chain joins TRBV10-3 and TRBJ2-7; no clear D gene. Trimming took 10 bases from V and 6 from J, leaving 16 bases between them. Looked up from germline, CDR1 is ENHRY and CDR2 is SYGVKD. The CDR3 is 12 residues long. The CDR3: CATRPSIGEQYF. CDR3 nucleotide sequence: TGTGCCACCCGCCCAAGTATCGGCGAGCAGTACTTC.

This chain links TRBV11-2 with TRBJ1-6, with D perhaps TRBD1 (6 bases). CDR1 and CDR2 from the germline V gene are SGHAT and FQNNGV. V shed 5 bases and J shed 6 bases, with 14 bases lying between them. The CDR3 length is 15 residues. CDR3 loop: CASSPSQGSNSPLHF. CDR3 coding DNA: TGTGCCAGCAGCCCATCTCAGGGGAGTAATTCACCCCTCCACTTT. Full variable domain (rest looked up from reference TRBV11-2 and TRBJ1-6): EAGVAQSPRYKIIEKRQSVAFWCNPISGHATLYWYQQILGQGPKLLIQFQNNGVVDDSQLPKDRFSAERLKGVDSTLKIQPAKLEDSAVYLCASSPSQGSNSPLHFGNGTRLTVT.

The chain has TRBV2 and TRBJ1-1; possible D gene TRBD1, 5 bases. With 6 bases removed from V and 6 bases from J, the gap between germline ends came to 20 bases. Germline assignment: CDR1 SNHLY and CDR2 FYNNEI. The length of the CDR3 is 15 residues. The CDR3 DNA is TGTGCCAGCAGCTTAAACGGGGCGCAGGTCTCTGAAGCTTTCTTT. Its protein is CASSLNGAQVSEAFF.

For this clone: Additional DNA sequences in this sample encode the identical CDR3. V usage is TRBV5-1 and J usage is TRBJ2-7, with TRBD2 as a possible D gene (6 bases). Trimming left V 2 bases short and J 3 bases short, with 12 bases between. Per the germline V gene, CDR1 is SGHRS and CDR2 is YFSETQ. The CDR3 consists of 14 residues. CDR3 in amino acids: CASSFGGNSYEQYF. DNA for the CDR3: TGCGCCAGCAGCTTCGGAGGGAATAGCTACGAGCAGTACTTC.

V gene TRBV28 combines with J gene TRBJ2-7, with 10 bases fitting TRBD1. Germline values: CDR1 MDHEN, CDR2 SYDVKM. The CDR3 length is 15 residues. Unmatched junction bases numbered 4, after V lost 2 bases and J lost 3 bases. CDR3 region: CASSLDGQGGYEQYF. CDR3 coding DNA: TGTGCCAGCAGTTTAGACGGACAGGGGGGCTACGAGCAGTACTTC.

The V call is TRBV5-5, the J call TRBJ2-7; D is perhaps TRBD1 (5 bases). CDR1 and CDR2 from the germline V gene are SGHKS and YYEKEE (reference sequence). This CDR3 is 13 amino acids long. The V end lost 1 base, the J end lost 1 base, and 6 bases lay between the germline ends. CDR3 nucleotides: TGTGCCAGCAGCTTGAAGGGGTCCTACGAGCAGTACTTC. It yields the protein CASSLKGSYEQYF.

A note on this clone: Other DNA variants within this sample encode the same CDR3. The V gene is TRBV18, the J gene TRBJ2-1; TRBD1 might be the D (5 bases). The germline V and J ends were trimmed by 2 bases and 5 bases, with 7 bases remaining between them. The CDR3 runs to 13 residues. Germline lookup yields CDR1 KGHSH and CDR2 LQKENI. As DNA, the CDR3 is TGTGCCAGCTCACCAGGACAAGACAATGAGCAGTTCTTC. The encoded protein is CASSPGQDNEQFF.

The CDR3: CASSFTGAEAYGYTF. The CDR3 region has the DNA TGTGCCAGCAGCTTCACAGGGGCCGAGGCCTATGGCTACACCTTC. The V gene is TRBV5-4, the J gene TRBJ1-2, with 7 bases lining up with TRBD1. The CDR3 contains 15 residues. The ends lost 2 bases at V and 4 bases at J; junction bases unmatched: 8. Germline assignment: CDR1 SGHNT and CDR2 YYREEE (reference sequence).

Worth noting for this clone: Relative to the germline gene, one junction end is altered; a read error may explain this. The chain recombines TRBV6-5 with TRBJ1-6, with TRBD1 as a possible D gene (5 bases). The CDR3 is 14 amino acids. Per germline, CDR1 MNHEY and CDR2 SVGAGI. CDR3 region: CASRYIRVNSPLHF. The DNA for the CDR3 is TGTGCCAGCCGTTACATCAGGGTAAATTCACCCCTCCACTTT.

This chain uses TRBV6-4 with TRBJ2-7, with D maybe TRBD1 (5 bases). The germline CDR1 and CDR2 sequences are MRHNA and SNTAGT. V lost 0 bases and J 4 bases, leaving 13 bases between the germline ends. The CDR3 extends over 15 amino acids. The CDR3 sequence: CASSDSGQRQYEQYF. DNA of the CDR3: TGTGCCAGCAGTGACTCGGGTCAGCGACAGTACGAGCAGTACTTC.

The CDR3 protein is CATSRDGTGGTNEKLFF. The CDR3 region has the DNA TGTGCCACCAGCAGAGATGGGACAGGGGGAACTAATGAAAAACTGTTTTTT. The chain uses TRBV15 and TRBJ1-4; 11 bases align to TRBD1. Germline CDR1 reads LNHNV; CDR2 reads YYDKDF (reference sequence). Unmatched junction bases numbered 1, after V lost 0 bases and J lost 1 base. This CDR3 comprises 17 residues.

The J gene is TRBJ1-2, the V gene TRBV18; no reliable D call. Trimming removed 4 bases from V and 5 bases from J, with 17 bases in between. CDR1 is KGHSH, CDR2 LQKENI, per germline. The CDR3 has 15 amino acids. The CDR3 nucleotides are TGTGCCAGCTCACTCGAAGGCAGAGCCTTTTATGGCTACACCTTC. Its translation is CASSLEGRAFYGYTF.

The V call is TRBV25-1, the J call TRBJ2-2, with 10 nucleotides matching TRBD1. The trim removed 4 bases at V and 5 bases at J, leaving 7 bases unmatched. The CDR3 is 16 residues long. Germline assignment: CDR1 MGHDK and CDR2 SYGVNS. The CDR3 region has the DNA TGTGCCAGCAGTGGAATGGACAGGGGGGATACCGGGGAGCTGTTTTTT. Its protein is CASSGMDRGDTGELFF. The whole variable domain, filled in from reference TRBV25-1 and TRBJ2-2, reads EADIYQTPRYLVIGTGKKITLECSQTMGHDKMYWYQQDPGMELHLIHYSYGVNSTEKGDLSSESTVSRIRTEHFPLTLESARPSHTSQYLCASSGMDRGDTGELFFGEGSRLTVL.

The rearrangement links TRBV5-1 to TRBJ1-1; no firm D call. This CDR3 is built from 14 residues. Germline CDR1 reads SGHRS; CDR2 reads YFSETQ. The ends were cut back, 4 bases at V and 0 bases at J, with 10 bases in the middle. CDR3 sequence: CASSPAGMNTEAFF. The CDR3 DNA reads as TGCGCCAGCAGCCCCGCCGGCATGAACACTGAAGCTTTCTTT.